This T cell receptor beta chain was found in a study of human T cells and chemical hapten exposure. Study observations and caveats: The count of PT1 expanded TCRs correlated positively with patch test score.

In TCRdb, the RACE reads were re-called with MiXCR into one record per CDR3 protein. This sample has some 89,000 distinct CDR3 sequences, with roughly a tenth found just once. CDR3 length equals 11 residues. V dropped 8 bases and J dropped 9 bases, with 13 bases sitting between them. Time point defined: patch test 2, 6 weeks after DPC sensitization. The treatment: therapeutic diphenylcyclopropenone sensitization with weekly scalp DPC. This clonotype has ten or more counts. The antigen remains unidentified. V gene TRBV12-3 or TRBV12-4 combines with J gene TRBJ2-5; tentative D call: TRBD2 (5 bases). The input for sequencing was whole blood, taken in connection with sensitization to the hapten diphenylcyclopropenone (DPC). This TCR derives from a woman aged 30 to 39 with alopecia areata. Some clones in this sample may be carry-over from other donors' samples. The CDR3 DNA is TGTGCCAGCCGAACTCTCGGGGCCCAGTACTTC. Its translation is CASRTLGAQYF.